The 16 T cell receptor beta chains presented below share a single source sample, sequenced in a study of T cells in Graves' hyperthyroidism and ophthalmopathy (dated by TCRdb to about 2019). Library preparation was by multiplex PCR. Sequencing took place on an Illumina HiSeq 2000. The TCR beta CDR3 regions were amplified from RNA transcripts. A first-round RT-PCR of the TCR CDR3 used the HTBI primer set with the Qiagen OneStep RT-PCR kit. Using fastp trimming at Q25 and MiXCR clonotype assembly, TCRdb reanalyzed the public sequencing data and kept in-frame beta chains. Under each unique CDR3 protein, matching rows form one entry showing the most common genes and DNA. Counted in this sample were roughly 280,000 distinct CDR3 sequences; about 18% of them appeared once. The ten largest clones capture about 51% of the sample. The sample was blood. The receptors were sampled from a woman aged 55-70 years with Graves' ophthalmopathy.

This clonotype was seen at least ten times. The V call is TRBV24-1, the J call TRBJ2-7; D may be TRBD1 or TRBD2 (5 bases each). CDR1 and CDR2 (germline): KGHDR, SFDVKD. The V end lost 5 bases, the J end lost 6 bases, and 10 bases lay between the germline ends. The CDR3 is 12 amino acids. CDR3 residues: CATSATTGEQYF. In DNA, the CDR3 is TGTGCCACCAGTGCGACTACAGGCGAGCAGTACTTC.

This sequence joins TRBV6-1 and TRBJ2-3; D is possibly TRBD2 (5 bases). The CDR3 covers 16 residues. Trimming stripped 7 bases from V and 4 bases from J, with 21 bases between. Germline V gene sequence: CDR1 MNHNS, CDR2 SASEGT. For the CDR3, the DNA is TGTGCCAGCACCTCCCGCACTAGAGTACCCTCAGATACGCAGTATTTT. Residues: CASTSRTRVPSDTQYF.

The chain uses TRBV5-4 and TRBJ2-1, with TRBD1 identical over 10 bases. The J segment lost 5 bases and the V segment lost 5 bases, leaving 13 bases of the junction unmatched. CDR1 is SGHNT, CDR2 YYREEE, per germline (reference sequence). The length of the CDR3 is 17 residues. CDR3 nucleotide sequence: TGTGCCAGCAGAACCGGACTCCGGGACAGGGGAAACAATGAGCAGTTCTTC. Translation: CASRTGLRDRGNNEQFF.

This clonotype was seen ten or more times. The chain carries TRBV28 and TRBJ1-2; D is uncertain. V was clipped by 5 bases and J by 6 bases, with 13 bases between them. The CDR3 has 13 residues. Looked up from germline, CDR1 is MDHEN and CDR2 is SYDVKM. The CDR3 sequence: CASSPGLGHGYTF. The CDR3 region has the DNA TGTGCCAGCAGTCCCGGCTTGGGCCATGGCTACACCTTC.

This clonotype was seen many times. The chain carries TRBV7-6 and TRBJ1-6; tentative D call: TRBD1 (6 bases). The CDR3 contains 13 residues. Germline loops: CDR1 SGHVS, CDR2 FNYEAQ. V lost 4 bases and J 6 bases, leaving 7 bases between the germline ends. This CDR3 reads CASSSDSNSPLHF. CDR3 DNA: TGTGCCAGCAGCTCGGACAGTAATTCACCCCTCCACTTT. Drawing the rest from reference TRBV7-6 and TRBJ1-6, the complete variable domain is GAGVSQSPRYKVTKRGQDVALRCDPISGHVSLYWYRQALGQGPEFLTYFNYEAQQDKSGLPNDRFSAERPEGSISTLTIQRTEQRDSAMYRCASSSDSNSPLHFGNGTRLTVT.

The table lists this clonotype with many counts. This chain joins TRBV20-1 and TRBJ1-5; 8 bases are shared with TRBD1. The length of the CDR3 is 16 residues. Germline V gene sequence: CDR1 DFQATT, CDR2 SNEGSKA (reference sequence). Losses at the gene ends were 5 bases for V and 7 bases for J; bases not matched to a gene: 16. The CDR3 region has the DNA TGCAGTGCTCCTAACCCTGCAGGGGGCTGGGGACAGCCCCAGCATTTT. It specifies CSAPNPAGGWGQPQHF.

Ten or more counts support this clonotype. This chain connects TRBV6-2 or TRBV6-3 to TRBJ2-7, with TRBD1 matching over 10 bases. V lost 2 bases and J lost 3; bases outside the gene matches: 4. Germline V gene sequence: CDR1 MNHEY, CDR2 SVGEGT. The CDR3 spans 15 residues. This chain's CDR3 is CASSYPDRGIYEQYF. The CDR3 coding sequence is TGTGCCAGCAGTTACCCGGACAGGGGGATCTACGAGCAGTACTTC.

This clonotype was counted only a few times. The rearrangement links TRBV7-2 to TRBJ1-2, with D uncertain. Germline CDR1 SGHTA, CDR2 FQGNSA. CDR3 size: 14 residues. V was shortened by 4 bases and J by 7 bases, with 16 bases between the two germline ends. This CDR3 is CASSYGKTFSGYTF. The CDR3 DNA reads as TGTGCCAGCAGCTACGGGAAAACTTTCAGTGGCTACACCTTC.

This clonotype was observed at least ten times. CDR3 residues: CASTTLAGGRQARTDTQYF. The CDR3, as DNA: TGTGCCAGCACCACTTTGGCGGGAGGGCGACAGGCACGAACAGATACGCAGTATTTT. This chain links TRBV6-2 or TRBV6-3 with TRBJ2-3, with 9 bases that match TRBD2. The CDR3 contains 19 residues. V shed 7 bases and J 3 bases; nucleotides not matched to a gene: 20. In germline, CDR1 is MNHEY, CDR2 SVGEGT.

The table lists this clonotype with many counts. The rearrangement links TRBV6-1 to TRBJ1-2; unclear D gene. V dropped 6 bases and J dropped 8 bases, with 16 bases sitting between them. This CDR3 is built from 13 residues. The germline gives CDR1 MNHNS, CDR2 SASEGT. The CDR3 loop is CASSPDVAQGYTF. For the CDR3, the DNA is TGTGCCAGCAGCCCGGACGTGGCACAGGGCTACACCTTC.

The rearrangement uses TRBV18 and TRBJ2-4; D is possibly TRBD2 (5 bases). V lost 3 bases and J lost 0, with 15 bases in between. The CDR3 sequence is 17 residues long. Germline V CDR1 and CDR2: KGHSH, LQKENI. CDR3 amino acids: CASSPGDNRLAKNIQYF. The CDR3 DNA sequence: TGTGCCAGCTCACCGGGAGACAACCGTTTAGCCAAAAACATTCAGTACTTC.

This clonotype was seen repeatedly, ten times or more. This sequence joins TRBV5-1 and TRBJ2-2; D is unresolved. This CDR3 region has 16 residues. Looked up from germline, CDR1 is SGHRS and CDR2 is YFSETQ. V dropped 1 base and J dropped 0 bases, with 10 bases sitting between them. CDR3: CASSLNVNANTGELFF. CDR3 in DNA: TGCGCCAGCAGCTTGAACGTAAACGCGAACACCGGGGAGCTGTTTTTT.

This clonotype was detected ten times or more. In nucleotides, the CDR3 is TGCAGTGCTAGCGGCCCTAGAGTCCAGAGCTCCTACGAGCAGTACTTC. The encoded protein is CSASGPRVQSSYEQYF. The gene calls are TRBV20-1 and TRBJ2-7; D remains unclear. The CDR3 contains 16 residues. Trimming left V 3 bases short and J 0 bases short, with 18 bases between. CDR1 is DFQATT and CDR2 is SNEGSKA in the germline V gene (reference sequence).

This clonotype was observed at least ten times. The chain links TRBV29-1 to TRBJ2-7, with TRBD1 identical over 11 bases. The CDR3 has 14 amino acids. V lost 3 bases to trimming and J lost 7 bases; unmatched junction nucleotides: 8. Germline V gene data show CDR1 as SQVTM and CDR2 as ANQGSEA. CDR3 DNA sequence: TGCAGCGTTGAGATGGGACAGGGGGTCGATGAGCAGTACTTC. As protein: CSVEMGQGVDEQYF.

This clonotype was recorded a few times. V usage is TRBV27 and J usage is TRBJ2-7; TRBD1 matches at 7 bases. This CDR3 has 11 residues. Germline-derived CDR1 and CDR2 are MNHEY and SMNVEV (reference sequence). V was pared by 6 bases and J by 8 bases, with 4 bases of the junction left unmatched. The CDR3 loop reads CASRQGVKQYF. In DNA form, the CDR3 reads TGTGCCAGCAGGCAGGGGGTAAAGCAGTACTTC.

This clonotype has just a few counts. The CDR3, as DNA: TGTGCCACCCCCCGGACAGGGGGTTACTATGGCTACACCTTC. It translates to CATPRTGGYYGYTF. The chain links TRBV6-1 to TRBJ1-2; 10 bases are shared with TRBD1. This CDR3 has 14 residues. V was pared by 10 bases and J by 3 bases, with 8 bases of the junction left unmatched. Germline CDR1 MNHNS, CDR2 SASEGT.